One and the same sample provided the 3 T cell receptor beta chains below, sequenced in a study of blood T cell repertoires in COVID-19. Produced via immunoSEQ multiplex PCR; TCRdb's table is partial and in-frame only. The sample carries a few hundred thousand clones, about 88% recorded once. What was sequenced was peripheral blood. Every receptor here comes from an older woman with acute or convalescent COVID-19.

With respect to this clone: Its ends do not fully match the called genes, so a read error is possible. The chain employs TRBV28 and TRBJ2-7, with D maybe TRBD2 (6 bases). This CDR3 is 12 amino acids long. CDR1 is MDHEN and CDR2 is SYDVKM in the germline V gene. The CDR3 region has the DNA TGTGCCTGCAGCGGAGGGGCCTACGAGCAGTACTTC. Its translation is CACSGGAYEQYF.

This clone appeared a single time. The chain employs TRBV30 and TRBJ1-1; TRBD1 matches 9 bases. The germline CDR1 and CDR2 sequences are GTSNPN and SVGIG (reference sequence). V gave up 3 bases and J gave up 1 base; unmatched junction bases: 0. This CDR3 spans 13 amino acids. CDR3: CAWRDRGNTEAFF. In DNA form, the CDR3 reads TGTGCCTGGAGGGACAGGGGGAACACTGAAGCTTTCTTT.

This clone appeared once. CDR3 coding DNA: TGCAGCGTTCGGGACAGGGTCATCACTGAAGCTTTCTTT. Translated: CSVRDRVITEAFF. V gene TRBV29-1 combines with J gene TRBJ1-1, with 9 positions matching TRBD1. Trimming took 5 bases from V and 4 from J; bases not matched to a gene: 5. This CDR3 has 13 amino acids. Germline V gives CDR1 SQVTM, CDR2 ANQGSEA.